The present entry profiles one T cell receptor beta chain with its context. Its antigen is undetermined. In TCRdb, the reads were re-called with MiXCR into one record per CDR3 protein. The sample records approximately 100,000 distinct CDR3 sequences, less than 55% being singletons. These data belong to a study of T cell repertoires in cytomegalovirus infection. Overall study findings and caveats: Accumulated public TCR beta family frequency recognized individuals carrying CMV together with the relevant HLA.

The source of this sequence is a human donor in good health (CMV status not recorded). Some clones in this sample may be carry-over from other donors' samples. The source material was CD8+ T cells from cultured PBMCs, sampled from culture after CMV antigen stimulation.

The CDR3 sequence is CASTPGQGANEAFF. Here the CDR3 DNA reads TGTGCCAGCACTCCGGGACAGGGCGCAAATGAAGCTTTCTTT. The V call is TRBV6-1, the J call TRBJ1-1, with 9 bases matching TRBD1. V trimming: 7 bases; J trimming: 7 bases; junction bases outside the gene matches: 10. Germline CDR1 and CDR2: MNHNS and SASEGT. The CDR3 is made up of 14 amino acids.